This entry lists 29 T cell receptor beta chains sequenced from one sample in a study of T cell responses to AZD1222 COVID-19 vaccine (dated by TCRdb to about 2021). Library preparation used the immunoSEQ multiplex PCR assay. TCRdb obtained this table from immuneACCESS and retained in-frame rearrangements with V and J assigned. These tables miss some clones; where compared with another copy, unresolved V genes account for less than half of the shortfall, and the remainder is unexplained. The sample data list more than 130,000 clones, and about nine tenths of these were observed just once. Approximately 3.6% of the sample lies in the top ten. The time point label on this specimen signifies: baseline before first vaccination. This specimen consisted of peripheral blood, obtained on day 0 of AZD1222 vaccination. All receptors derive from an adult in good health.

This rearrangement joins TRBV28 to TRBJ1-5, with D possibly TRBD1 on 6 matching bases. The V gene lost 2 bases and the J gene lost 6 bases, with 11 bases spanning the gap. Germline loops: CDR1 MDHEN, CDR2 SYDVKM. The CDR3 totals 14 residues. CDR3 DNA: TGTGCCAGCAGTTTAAGGGGGTGGGCTCAGCCCCAGCATTTT. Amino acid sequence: CASSLRGWAQPQHF.

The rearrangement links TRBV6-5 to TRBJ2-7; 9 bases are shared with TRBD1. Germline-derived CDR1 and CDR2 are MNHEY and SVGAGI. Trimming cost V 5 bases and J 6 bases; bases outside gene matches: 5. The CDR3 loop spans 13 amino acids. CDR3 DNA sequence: TGTGCCAGCAGTCCCGGGACAGGGTTCGAGCAGTACTTC. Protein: CASSPGTGFEQYF.

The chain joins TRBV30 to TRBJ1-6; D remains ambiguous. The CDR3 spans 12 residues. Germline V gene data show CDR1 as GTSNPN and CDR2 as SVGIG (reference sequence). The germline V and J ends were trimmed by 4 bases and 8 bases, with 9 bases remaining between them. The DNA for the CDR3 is TGTGCCTGGACGGGCGGTGATTCACCCCTCCACTTT. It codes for CAWTGGDSPLHF.

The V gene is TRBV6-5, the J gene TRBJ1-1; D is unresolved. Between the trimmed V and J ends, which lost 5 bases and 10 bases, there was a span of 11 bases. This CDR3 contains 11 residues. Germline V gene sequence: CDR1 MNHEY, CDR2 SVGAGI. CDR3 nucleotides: TGTGCCAGCAGTAAGGGCGAGCGAGCTTTCTTT. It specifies CASSKGERAFF.

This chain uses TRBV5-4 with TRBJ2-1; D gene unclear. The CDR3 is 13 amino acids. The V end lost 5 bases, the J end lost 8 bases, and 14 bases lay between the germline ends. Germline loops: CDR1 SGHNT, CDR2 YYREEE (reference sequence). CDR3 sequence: CASSPMPYDEQFF. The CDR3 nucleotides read TGTGCCAGCAGTCCTATGCCTTACGATGAGCAGTTCTTC.

This CDR3 reads CASSRHASYNEQFF. CDR3 coding DNA: TGCGCCAGCAGCCGGCACGCCTCCTACAATGAGCAGTTCTTC. J is TRBJ2-1 and V is TRBV4-1; D gene unclear. Trimming stripped 4 bases from V and 0 bases from J, with 7 bases between. The CDR3 sequence is 14 residues long. Per germline, CDR1 MGHRA and CDR2 YSYEKL.

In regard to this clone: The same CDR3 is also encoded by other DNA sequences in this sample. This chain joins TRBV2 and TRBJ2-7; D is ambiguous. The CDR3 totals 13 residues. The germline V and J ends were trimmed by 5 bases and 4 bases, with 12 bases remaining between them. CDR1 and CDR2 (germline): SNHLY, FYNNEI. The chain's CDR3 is CASSYDNLYEQYF. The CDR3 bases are TGTGCCAGCAGTTACGATAATCTTTACGAGCAGTACTTC.

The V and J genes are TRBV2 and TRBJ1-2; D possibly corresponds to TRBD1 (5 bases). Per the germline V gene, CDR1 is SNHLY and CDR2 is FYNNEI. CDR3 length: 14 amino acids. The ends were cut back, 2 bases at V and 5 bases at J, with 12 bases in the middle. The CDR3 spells CASSELGVGYGYTF. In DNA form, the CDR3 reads TGTGCCAGCAGTGAATTGGGGGTAGGGTATGGCTACACCTTC.

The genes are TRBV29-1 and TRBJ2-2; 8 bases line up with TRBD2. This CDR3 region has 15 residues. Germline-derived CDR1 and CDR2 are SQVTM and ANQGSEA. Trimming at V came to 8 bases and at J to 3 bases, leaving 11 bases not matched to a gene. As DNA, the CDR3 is TGCAGCCCGGGAGGGCTCCAACGTGACACCGGGGAGCTGTTTTTT. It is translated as CSPGGLQRDTGELFF.

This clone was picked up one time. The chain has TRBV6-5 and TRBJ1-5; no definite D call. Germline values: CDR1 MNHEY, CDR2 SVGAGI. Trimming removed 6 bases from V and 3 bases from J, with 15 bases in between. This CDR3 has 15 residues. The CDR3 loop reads CASSAGRSNNQPQHF. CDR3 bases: TGTGCCAGCAGCGCCGGACGGAGTAACAATCAGCCCCAGCATTTT.

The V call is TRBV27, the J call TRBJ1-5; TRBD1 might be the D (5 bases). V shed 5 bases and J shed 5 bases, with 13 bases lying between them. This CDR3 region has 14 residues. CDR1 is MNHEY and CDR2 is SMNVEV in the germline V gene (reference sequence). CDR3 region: CASSPRGEHQPQHF. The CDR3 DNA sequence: TGTGCCAGCAGTCCAAGGGGAGAGCATCAGCCCCAGCATTTT.

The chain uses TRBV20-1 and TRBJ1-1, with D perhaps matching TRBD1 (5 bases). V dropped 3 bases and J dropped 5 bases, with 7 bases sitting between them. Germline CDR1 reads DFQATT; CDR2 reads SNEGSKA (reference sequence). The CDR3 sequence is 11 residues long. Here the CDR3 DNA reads TGCAGTGCTAGCACAGGAACTGAAGCTTTCTTT. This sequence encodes CSASTGTEAFF.

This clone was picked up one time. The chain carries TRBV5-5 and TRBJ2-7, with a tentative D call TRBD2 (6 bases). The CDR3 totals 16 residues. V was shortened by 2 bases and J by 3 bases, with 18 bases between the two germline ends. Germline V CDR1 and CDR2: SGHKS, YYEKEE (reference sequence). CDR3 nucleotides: TGTGCCAGCAGCTTATTCGGGGGACCTCCAGTCTACGAGCAGTACTTC. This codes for CASSLFGGPPVYEQYF.

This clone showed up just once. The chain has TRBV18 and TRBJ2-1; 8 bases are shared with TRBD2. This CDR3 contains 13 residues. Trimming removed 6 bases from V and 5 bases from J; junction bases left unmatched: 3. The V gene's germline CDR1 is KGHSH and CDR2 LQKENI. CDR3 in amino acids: CASSRGGNNEQFF. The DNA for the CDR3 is TGTGCCAGCTCCCGCGGGGGGAACAATGAGCAGTTCTTC.

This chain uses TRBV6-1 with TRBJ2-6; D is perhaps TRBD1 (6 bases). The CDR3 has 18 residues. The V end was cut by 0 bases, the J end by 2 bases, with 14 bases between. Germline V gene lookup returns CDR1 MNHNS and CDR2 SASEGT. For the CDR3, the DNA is TGTGCCAGCAGTGAAGCCCCCCAGTGGGGGCCTGGGGCCAACGTCCTGACTTTC. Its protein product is CASSEAPQWGPGANVLTF.

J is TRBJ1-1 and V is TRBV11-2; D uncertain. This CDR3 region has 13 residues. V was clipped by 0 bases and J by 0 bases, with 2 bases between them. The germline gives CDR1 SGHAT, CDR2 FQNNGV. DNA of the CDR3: TGTGCCAGCAGCTTAGAGATGAACACTGAAGCTTTCTTT. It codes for CASSLEMNTEAFF. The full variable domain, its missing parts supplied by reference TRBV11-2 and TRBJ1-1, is EAGVAQSPRYKIIEKRQSVAFWCNPISGHATLYWYQQILGQGPKLLIQFQNNGVVDDSQLPKDRFSAERLKGVDSTLKIQPAKLEDSAVYLCASSLEMNTEAFFGQGTRLTVV.

In DNA, the CDR3 is TGTGCCAGCTCGCATCGCGTGGATACGCAGTATTTT. This gives the protein CASSHRVDTQYF. The chain combines TRBV18 with TRBJ2-3; D is uncertain. The CDR3 totals 12 residues. V was trimmed by 6 bases and J by 6 bases, leaving 10 bases between them. Germline V gene data show CDR1 as KGHSH and CDR2 as LQKENI.

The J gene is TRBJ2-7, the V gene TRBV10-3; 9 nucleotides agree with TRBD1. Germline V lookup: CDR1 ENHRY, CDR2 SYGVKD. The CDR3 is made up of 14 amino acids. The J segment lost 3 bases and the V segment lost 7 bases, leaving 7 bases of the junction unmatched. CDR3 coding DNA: TGTGCCATCAATCCGGGACAGGGCATCTACGAGCAGTACTTC. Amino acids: CAINPGQGIYEQYF.

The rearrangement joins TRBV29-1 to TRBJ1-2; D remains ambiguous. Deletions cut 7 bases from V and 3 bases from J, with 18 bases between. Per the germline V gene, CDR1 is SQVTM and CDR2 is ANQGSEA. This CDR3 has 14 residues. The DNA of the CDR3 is TGCAGCGCCGAAGGCTTGGTGGCAGACTATGGCTACACCTTC. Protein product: CSAEGLVADYGYTF.

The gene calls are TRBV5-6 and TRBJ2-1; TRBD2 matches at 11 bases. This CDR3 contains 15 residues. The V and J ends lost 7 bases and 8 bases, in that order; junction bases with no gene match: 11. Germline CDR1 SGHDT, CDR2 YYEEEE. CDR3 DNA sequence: TGTGCCAGCTCAACACTAGCGGGAGAGGGCGATGAGCAGTTCTTC. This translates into CASSTLAGEGDEQFF.

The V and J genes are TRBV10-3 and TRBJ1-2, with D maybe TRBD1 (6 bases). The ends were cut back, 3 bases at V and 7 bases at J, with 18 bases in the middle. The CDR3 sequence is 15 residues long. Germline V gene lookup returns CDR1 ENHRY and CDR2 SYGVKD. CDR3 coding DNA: TGTGCCATCAGTGACGCCGGTGGGGGGCCGTCTGGCTACACCTTC. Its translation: CAISDAGGGPSGYTF.

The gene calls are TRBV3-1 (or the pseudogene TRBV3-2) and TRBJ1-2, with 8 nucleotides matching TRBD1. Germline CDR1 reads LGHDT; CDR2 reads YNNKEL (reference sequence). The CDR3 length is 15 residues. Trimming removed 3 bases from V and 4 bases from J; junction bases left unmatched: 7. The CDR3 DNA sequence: TGTGCCAGCAGCCAGTCAGGGGGCCGGGCCTATGGCTACACCTTC. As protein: CASSQSGGRAYGYTF.

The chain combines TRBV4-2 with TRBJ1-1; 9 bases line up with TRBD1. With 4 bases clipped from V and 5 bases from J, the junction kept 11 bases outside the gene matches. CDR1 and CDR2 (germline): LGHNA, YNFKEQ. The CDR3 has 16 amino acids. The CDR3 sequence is CASSPISTGGNTEAFF. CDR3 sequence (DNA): TGTGCCAGCAGCCCTATCTCCACAGGGGGCAATACTGAAGCTTTCTTT.

This CDR3 reads CASSLGFRGQGAFF. The CDR3, as DNA: TGTGCCAGCAGCTTAGGCTTTAGGGGGCAAGGAGCTTTCTTT. The chain carries TRBV7-2 and TRBJ1-1; 7 bases match TRBD1. The length of the CDR3 is 14 residues. V lost 1 base to trimming and J lost 10 bases; unmatched junction nucleotides: 9. The V gene's germline CDR1 is SGHTA and CDR2 FQGNSA.

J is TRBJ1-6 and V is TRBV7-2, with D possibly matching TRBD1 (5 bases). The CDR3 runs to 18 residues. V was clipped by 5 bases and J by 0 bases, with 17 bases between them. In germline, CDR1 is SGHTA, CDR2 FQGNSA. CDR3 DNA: TGTGCCAGCAGCCACCCGGGGGGGGGAAGCTCCTATAATTCACCCCTCCACTTT. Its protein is CASSHPGGGSSYNSPLHF.

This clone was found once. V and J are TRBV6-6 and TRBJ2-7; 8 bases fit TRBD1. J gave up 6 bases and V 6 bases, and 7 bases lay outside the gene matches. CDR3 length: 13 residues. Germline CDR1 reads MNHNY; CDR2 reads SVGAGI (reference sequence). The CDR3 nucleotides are TGTGCCAGCAGACCAGGGGGCTATGGCGAGCAGTACTTC. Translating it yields CASRPGGYGEQYF.

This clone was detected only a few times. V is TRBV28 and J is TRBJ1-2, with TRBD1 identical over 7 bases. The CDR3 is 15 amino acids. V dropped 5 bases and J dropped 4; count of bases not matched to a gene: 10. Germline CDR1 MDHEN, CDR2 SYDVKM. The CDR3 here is CASSRQGRGTYGYTF. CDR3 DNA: TGTGCCAGCAGTCGACAGGGTCGGGGGACCTATGGCTACACCTTC.

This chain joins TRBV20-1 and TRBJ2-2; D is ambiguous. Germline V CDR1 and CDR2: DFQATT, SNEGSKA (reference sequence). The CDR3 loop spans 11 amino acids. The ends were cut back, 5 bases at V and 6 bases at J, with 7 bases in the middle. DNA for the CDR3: TGCAGTGCTGAAGGGCCCGGGGAGCTGTTTTTT. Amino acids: CSAEGPGELFF.

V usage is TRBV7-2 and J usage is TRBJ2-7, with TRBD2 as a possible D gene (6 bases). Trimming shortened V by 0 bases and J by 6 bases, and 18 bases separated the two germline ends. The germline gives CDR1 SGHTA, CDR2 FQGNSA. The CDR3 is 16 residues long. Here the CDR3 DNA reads TGTGCCAGCAGCTTAGCGGCGGGGAACTTAGGGGTCGAGCAGTACTTC. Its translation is CASSLAAGNLGVEQYF.